Below, 27 T cell receptor beta chains from the same sample are listed, as sequenced in a study of T cells in Graves' hyperthyroidism and ophthalmopathy. Amplified TCR beta CDR3 regions derived from RNA transcripts. An initial round of RT-PCR targeting the TCR CDR3 relied on the HTBI primer set. TCRdb reanalysed the multiplex PCR reads using MiXCR and keeps one entry per CDR3 protein. Of about 480,000 distinct CDR3 sequences in the sample, less than 25% were seen once. The sample consisted of blood. Receptors originate from a woman aged 70-85 years with Graves' ophthalmopathy.

About this clonotype: This may be a read error, as it is one base from a much larger clone. The chain has TRBV28 and TRBJ2-7; TRBD1 matches 7 bases. This CDR3 contains 13 residues. Germline CDR1 MDHEN, CDR2 SYDVKM. V trimming: 9 bases; J trimming: 4 bases; junction bases outside the gene matches: 9. This chain's CDR3 is CASGTEHDYEQYF. The CDR3 nucleotides read TGTGCCAGTGGGACAGAGCACGATTACGAGCAGTACTTC.

This chain links TRBV27 with TRBJ1-1, with D possibly matching TRBD1 (5 bases). CDR1 and CDR2 from the germline V gene are MNHEY and SMNVEV (reference sequence). The length of the CDR3 is 17 residues. Trimming left V 3 bases short and J 1 base short, with 18 bases between. The CDR3 here is CASSFSWVLGGNTEAFF. CDR3 DNA: TGTGCCAGCAGTTTCTCCTGGGTTTTGGGGGGGAACACTGAAGCTTTCTTT.

In this sample, this clonotype turned up many times. The chain carries TRBV28 and TRBJ1-1; 8 positions match TRBD1. V shed 6 bases and J 5 bases; nucleotides not matched to a gene: 8. Germline V gene lookup returns CDR1 MDHEN and CDR2 SYDVKM. The CDR3 is made up of 14 amino acids. The DNA of the CDR3 is TGTGCCAGCAGGGGACCGGGACAGGTGACTGAAGCTTTCTTT. Translating gives CASRGPGQVTEAFF.

Turning to this clonotype: This could be a read error, since a much larger clone is one nucleotide away. The rearrangement uses TRBV27 and TRBJ2-1; possible D gene TRBD1, 6 bases. Germline CDR1 reads MNHEY; CDR2 reads SMNVEV (reference sequence). The length of the CDR3 is 17 residues. The CDR3 reads CASNTHPGQRTYNEQSF. CDR3 bases: TGTGCCAGCAACACTCACCCCGGACAGCGTACCTACAATGAGCAGTCCTTC.

Many counts were recorded for this clonotype. The chain couples TRBV2 to TRBJ2-3; D is perhaps TRBD1 (5 bases). This CDR3 region has 16 residues. The germline V gene encodes CDR1 SNHLY and CDR2 FYNNEI. Between the trimmed V and J ends, which lost 5 bases and 0 bases, there was a span of 15 bases. CDR3 DNA sequence: TGTGCCAGCAGTCTTTTAGGGGCGCCTAGCACAGATACGCAGTATTTT. Its protein is CASSLLGAPSTDTQYF.

This rearrangement joins TRBV6-4 to TRBJ2-1, with 9 nucleotides matching TRBD2. CDR1 is MRHNA and CDR2 is SNTAGT in the germline V gene. The CDR3 has 17 amino acids. Trimming took 6 bases from V and 5 from J; bases not matched to a gene: 14. CDR3 DNA: TGTGCCAGCAGCGCTTCCCTCGGGTTAGCGGGGGACAATGAGCAGTTCTTC. Translating gives CASSASLGLAGDNEQFF.

This chain connects TRBV6-1 to TRBJ2-3; D is perhaps TRBD2 (5 bases). CDR3 length: 14 residues. Germline CDR1 MNHNS, CDR2 SASEGT. The V end was cut by 9 bases, the J end by 6 bases, with 19 bases between. The CDR3 sequence is CASSPWATGDTQYF. The CDR3 bases are TGTGCCAGTAGTCCGTGGGCTACGGGGGATACGCAGTATTTT.

This clonotype occurred a few times. The chain has TRBV30 and TRBJ2-7; TRBD1 is a possible D gene (6 bases). The CDR3 spans 11 residues. V was cut by 6 bases and J by 3 bases, with 9 bases left in between. Germline CDR1 and CDR2: GTSNPN and SVGIG (reference sequence). The CDR3 DNA reads as TGTGCCTGCTTGACAGGCTACGAGCAGTACTTC. Translated, it gives CACLTGYEQYF.

Only a few counts were recorded for this clonotype. DNA for the CDR3: TGTGCCAGCAGTTTGTATCCAACTAATGAAAAACTGTTTTTT. Amino acid sequence: CASSLYPTNEKLFF. This rearrangement joins TRBV27 to TRBJ1-4; the D is unclear. V lost 3 bases, J lost 0 bases, and 5 bases lay in between. The CDR3 length is 14 residues. Germline CDR1 is MNHEY and CDR2 is SMNVEV (reference sequence). The variable domain in full, with the rest retrieved from reference TRBV27 and TRBJ1-4, is EAQVTQNPRYLITVTGKKLTVTCSQNMNHEYMSWYRQDPGLGLRQIYYSMNVEVTDKGDVPEGYKVSRKEKRNFPLILESPSPNQTSLYFCASSLYPTNEKLFFGSGTQLSVL.

The chain couples TRBV29-1 to TRBJ1-1, with a possible D match to TRBD1 (6 bases). The ends were cut back, 5 bases at V and 8 bases at J, with 12 bases in the middle. The germline V gene encodes CDR1 SQVTM and CDR2 ANQGSEA. This CDR3 comprises 11 residues. The CDR3 reads CSVSGHVEAFF. The CDR3 region has the DNA TGCAGCGTTTCGGGACATGTCGAAGCTTTCTTT.

This chain joins TRBV30 and TRBJ1-5, with 11 bases fitting TRBD1. CDR1 GTSNPN and CDR2 SVGIG come from the germline V gene (reference sequence). The CDR3 has 13 amino acids. V trimming: 1 base; J trimming: 10 bases; junction bases outside the gene matches: 3. CDR3 loop: CAWSGGQGAPQHF. The CDR3 DNA is TGTGCCTGGAGTGGCGGACAGGGGGCCCCCCAGCATTTT. The whole variable domain, remainder taken from reference TRBV30 and TRBJ1-5, is SQTIHQWPATLVQPVGSPLSLECTVEGTSNPNLYWYRQAAGRGLQLLFYSVGIGQISSEVPQNLSASRPQDRQFILSSKKLLLSDSGFYLCAWSGGQGAPQHFGDGTRLSIL.

As for this clonotype: This clone may be a read error of a much larger clone one base away. This chain connects TRBV5-6 to TRBJ1-1; the match to TRBD1 covers 7 bases. Losses at the gene ends were 4 bases for V and 1 base for J; bases not matched to a gene: 4. The CDR3 has 14 amino acids. Germline values: CDR1 SGHDT, CDR2 YYEEEE. The CDR3 region is CASSRGQANTEAFF. The CDR3 DNA is TGTGCCAGCAGCCGCGGACAGGCGAACACTGAAGCTTTCTTT. The complete variable domain, with remaining parts taken from reference TRBV5-6 and TRBJ1-1, reads DAGVTQSPTHLIKTRGQQVTLRCSPKSGHDTVSWYQQALGQGPQFIFQYYEEEERQRGNFPDRFSGHQFPNYSSELNVNALLLGDSALYLCASSRGQANTEAFFGQGTRLTVV.

This clonotype was found once. V is TRBV6-2 or TRBV6-3 and J is TRBJ2-6; the D is unclear. Germline CDR1 is MNHEY and CDR2 is SVGEGT. The CDR3 covers 13 residues. Trimming shortened V by 8 bases and J by 3 bases, and 8 bases separated the two germline ends. The CDR3 sequence is CASVDHGANVLTF. In DNA form, the CDR3 reads TGTGCCAGCGTGGACCATGGGGCCAACGTCCTGACTTTC.

The gene calls are TRBV7-9 and TRBJ1-1; D uncertain. V lost 2 bases and J lost 5, with 9 bases in between. The germline gives CDR1 SEHNR, CDR2 FQNEAQ (reference sequence). This CDR3 comprises 13 residues. DNA of the CDR3: TGTGCCAGCAGCTTAATGACCGGGACTGAAGCTTTCTTT. Encoded protein: CASSLMTGTEAFF.

The V gene is TRBV9, the J gene TRBJ2-2; D call uncertain. CDR1 and CDR2 from the germline V gene are SGDLS and YYNGEE. V lost 0 bases and J lost 7, with 4 bases in between. The CDR3 is 12 amino acids. DNA of the CDR3: TGTGCCAGCAGCGTAGAATTCGGGGAGCTGTTTTTT. It encodes CASSVEFGELFF. Full variable domain (remainder filled in from reference TRBV9 and TRBJ2-2): DSGVTQTPKHLITATGQRVTLRCSPRSGDLSVYWYQQSLDQGLQFLIQYYNGEERAKGNILERFSAQQFPDLHSELNLSSLELGDSALYFCASSVEFGELFFGEGSRLTVL.

J is TRBJ2-1 and V is TRBV20-1; TRBD2 might be the D (5 bases). The germline V gene encodes CDR1 DFQATT and CDR2 SNEGSKA (reference sequence). The V end was cut by 3 bases, the J end by 2 bases, with 8 bases between. This CDR3 is built from 13 residues. CDR3 in DNA: TGCAGTGCTAGTACTAGTGCCTACAATGAGCAGTTCTTC. This translates into CSASTSAYNEQFF.

This clonotype occurred many times. The chain employs TRBV12-3 or TRBV12-4 and TRBJ2-7; 12 nucleotides match TRBD2. The CDR3 contains 15 residues. Trimming at V came to 4 bases and at J to 4 bases, leaving 5 bases not matched to a gene. CDR3 protein: CASSSGLAGYYEQYF. Here the CDR3 DNA reads TGTGCCAGCAGTTCTGGACTAGCGGGATATTACGAGCAGTACTTC.

This clonotype was counted a few times. The chain carries TRBV2 and TRBJ1-4; 8 nucleotides line up with TRBD1. The CDR3 length is 16 residues. The V and J ends lost 6 bases and 5 bases, in that order; junction bases with no gene match: 11. Germline CDR1 SNHLY, CDR2 FYNNEI. This CDR3 reads CASSRATGVKNEKLFF. The CDR3, as DNA: TGTGCCAGCAGCAGGGCGACAGGGGTGAAAAATGAAAAACTGTTTTTT. Combining the CDR3 with reference TRBV2 and TRBJ1-4 gives the whole variable domain EPEVTQTPSHQVTQMGQEVILRCVPISNHLYFYWYRQILGQKVEFLVSFYNNEISEKSEIFDDQFSVERPDGSNFTLKIRSTKLEDSAMYFCASSRATGVKNEKLFFGSGTQLSVL.

This clonotype was counted between two and nine times. The V and J genes are TRBV15 and TRBJ2-1; TRBD2 is a possible D gene (5 bases). V lost 0 bases, J lost 4 bases, and 16 bases lay in between. This CDR3 is 17 amino acids long. Germline V gene lookup returns CDR1 LNHNV and CDR2 YYDKDF (reference sequence). As DNA, the CDR3 is TGTGCCACCAGCAGAGATGGAGGACCCGGCGTTTACAATGAGCAGTTCTTC. Translated, it gives CATSRDGGPGVYNEQFF.

This clonotype has a count of ten or more. The chain links TRBV2 to TRBJ2-3; D might be TRBD1 or TRBD2, each matching 6 bases. There are 15 residues in the CDR3. Trimming removed 6 bases from V and 5 bases from J, with 18 bases in between. Germline-derived CDR1 and CDR2 are SNHLY and FYNNEI. The CDR3 loop reads CASREGTGGGDTQYF. CDR3 nucleotide sequence: TGTGCCAGCAGAGAGGGGACTGGAGGGGGAGATACGCAGTATTTT.

The chain combines TRBV20-1 with TRBJ2-1, with 7 bases lining up with TRBD2. Germline V gives CDR1 DFQATT, CDR2 SNEGSKA (reference sequence). The CDR3 sequence is 14 residues long. With 1 base clipped from V and 3 bases from J, the junction kept 3 bases outside the gene matches. The DNA of the CDR3 is TGCAGTGCTAGAGCTAGCGGTAACTACAATGAGCAGTTCTTC. This sequence encodes CSARASGNYNEQFF.

This clonotype was seen only a few times. This rearrangement joins TRBV3-1 to TRBJ2-7; 10 bases match TRBD2. Germline CDR1 LGHDT, CDR2 YNNKEL (reference sequence). The junction had 7 bases not matched to a gene; V was cut back by 1 base and J by 4 bases. CDR3 length: 16 amino acids. The CDR3 sequence: CASSQGPSGSYYEQYF. In nucleotides, the CDR3 is TGTGCCAGCAGCCAAGGCCCTAGCGGGAGTTATTACGAGCAGTACTTC.

This clonotype came up a few times. This chain joins TRBV7-2 and TRBJ2-7; D remains ambiguous. The CDR3 extends over 17 amino acids. Germline V gene sequence: CDR1 SGHTA, CDR2 FQGNSA. V was clipped by 6 bases and J by 1 base, with 22 bases between them. The CDR3 reads CASSLRSLRSESYEQYF. CDR3 DNA: TGTGCCAGCAGTCTTAGGTCATTACGCTCTGAGTCCTACGAGCAGTACTTC. The whole variable domain, remainder taken from reference TRBV7-2 and TRBJ2-7, is GAGVSQSPSNKVTEKGKDVELRCDPISGHTALYWYRQSLGQGLEFLIYFQGNSAPDKSGLPSDRFSAERTGGSVSTLTIQRTQQEDSAVYLCASSLRSLRSESYEQYFGPGTRLTVT.

This clonotype was counted only a few times. The chain has TRBV18 and TRBJ2-3, with a possible D match to TRBD1 (6 bases). Germline V gene lookup returns CDR1 KGHSH and CDR2 LQKENI. The V end lost 8 bases, the J end lost 3 bases, and 15 bases lay between the germline ends. This CDR3 comprises 14 residues. CDR3 sequence reads: CASKLGHRTDTQYF. DNA of the CDR3: TGTGCCAGCAAATTGGGACACAGAACAGATACGCAGTATTTT.

This clonotype came up a few times. The junction shows a germline mismatch at one end, possibly a read error. The chain couples TRBV9 to TRBJ2-7, with a weak D call TRBD2 (7 bases). Germline-derived CDR1 and CDR2 are SGDLS and YYNGEE. The length of the CDR3 is 15 residues. CDR3 bases: TGCGCCAGCAGCGGGGCCGCCGGGACACCCTACGAGCAGTACTTC. It specifies CASSGAAGTPYEQYF.

This clonotype was detected ten times or more. The J gene is TRBJ2-2, the V gene TRBV7-3; D not certain. V lost 7 bases and J 4 bases, leaving 7 bases between the germline ends. Germline loops: CDR1 SGHTA, CDR2 FQGTGA. This CDR3 contains 12 residues. The CDR3 region is CASTIGTGELFF. As DNA, the CDR3 is TGTGCCAGCACCATTGGCACCGGGGAGCTGTTTTTT.

The V gene is TRBV12-3 or TRBV12-4, the J gene TRBJ2-2, with 8 bases fitting TRBD2. V lost 9 bases and J lost 2; bases outside the gene matches: 8. This CDR3 has 15 residues. The CDR3 region has the DNA TGTGCCAGTTTGGGGGCGGGAGGAAACACCGGGGAGCTGTTTTTT. This sequence encodes CASLGAGGNTGELFF.